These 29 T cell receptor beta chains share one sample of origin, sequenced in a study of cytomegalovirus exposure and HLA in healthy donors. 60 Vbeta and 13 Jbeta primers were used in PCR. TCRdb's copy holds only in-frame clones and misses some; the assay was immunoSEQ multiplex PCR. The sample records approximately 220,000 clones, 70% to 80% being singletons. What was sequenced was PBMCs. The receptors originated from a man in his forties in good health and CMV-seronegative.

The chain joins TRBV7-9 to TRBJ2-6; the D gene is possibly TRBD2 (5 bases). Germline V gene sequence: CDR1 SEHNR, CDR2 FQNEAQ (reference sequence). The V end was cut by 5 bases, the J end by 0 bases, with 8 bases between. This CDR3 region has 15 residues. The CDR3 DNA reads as TGTGCCAGCAGCCATAGCGACTCTGGGGCCAACGTCCTGACTTTC. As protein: CASSHSDSGANVLTF.

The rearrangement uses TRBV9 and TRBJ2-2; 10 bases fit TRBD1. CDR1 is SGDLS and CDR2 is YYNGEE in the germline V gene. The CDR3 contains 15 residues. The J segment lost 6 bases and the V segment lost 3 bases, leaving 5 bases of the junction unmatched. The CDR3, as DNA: TGTGCCAGCAGCGAAACCGGGACAGGGGCCGGGGAGCTGTTTTTT. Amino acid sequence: CASSETGTGAGELFF. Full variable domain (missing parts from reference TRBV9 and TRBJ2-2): DSGVTQTPKHLITATGQRVTLRCSPRSGDLSVYWYQQSLDQGLQFLIQYYNGEERAKGNILERFSAQQFPDLHSELNLSSLELGDSALYFCASSETGTGAGELFFGEGSRLTVL.

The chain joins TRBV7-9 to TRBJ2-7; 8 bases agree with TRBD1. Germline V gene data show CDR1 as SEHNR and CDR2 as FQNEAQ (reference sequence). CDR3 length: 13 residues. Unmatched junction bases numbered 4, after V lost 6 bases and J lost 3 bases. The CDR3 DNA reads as TGTGCCAGCAGTTTGGGACAGGTCTACGAGCAGTACTTC. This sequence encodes CASSLGQVYEQYF.

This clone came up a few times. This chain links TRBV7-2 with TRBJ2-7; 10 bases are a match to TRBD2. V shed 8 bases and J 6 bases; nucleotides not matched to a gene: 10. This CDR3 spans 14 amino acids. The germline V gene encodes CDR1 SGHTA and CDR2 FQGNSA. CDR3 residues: CASSHPSGRGEQYF. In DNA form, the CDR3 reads TGTGCCAGCTCCCACCCGAGCGGGAGGGGCGAGCAGTACTTC. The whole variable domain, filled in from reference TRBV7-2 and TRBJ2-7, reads GAGVSQSPSNKVTEKGKDVELRCDPISGHTALYWYRQSLGQGLEFLIYFQGNSAPDKSGLPSDRFSAERTGGSVSTLTIQRTQQEDSAVYLCASSHPSGRGEQYFGPGTRLTVT.

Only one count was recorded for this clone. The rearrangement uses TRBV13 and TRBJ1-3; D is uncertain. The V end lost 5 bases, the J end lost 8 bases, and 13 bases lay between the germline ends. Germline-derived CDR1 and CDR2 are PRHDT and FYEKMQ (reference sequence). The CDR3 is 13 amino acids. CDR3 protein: CASSQRVGDTIYF. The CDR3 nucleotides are TGTGCCAGCAGCCAAAGAGTCGGGGACACCATATATTTT.

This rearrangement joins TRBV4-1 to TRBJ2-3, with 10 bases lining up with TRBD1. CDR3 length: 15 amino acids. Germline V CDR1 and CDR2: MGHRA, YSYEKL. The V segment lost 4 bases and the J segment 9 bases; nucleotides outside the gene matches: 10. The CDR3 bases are TGCGCCAGCAGCCCACGGGACAGGGGATTAGGGACGCAGTATTTT. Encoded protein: CASSPRDRGLGTQYF.

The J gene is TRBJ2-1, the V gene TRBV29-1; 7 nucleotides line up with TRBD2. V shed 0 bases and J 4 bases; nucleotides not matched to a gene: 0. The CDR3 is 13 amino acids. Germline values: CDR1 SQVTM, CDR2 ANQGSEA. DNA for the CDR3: TGCAGCGTTGAAGAGGGACTATACAATGAGCAGTTCTTC. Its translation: CSVEEGLYNEQFF.

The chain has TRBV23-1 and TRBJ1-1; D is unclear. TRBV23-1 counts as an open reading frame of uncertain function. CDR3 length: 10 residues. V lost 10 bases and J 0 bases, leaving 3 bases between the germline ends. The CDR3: CATVNTEAFF. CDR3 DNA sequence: TGCGCCACAGTGAACACTGAAGCTTTCTTT.

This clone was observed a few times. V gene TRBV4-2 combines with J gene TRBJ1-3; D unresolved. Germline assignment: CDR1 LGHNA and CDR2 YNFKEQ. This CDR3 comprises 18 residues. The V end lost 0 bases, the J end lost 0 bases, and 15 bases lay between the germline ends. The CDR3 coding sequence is TGTGCCAGCAGCCAAGATAGCCCTTCCCCCGGCTCTGGAAACACCATATATTTT. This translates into CASSQDSPSPGSGNTIYF.

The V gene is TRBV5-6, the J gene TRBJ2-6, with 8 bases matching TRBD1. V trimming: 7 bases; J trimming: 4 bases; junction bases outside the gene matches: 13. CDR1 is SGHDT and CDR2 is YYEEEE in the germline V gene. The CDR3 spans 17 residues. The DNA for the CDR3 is TGTGCCAGCTTCCTGGACAGGGTGCGTCCCGGGGCCAACGTCCTGACTTTC. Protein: CASFLDRVRPGANVLTF.

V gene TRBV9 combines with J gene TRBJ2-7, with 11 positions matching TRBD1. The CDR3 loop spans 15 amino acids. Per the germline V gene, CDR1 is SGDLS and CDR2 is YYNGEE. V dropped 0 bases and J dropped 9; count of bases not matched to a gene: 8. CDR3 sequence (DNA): TGTGCCAGCAGCGTAGAGTGGACAGGGGGCGGACGGCAGTACTTC. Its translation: CASSVEWTGGGRQYF.

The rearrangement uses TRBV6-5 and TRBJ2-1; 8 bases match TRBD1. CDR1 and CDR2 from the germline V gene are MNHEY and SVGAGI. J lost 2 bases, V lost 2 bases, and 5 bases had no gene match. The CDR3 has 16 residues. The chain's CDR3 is CASSYTATGAYNEQFF. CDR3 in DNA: TGTGCCAGCAGTTACACCGCGACAGGGGCCTACAATGAGCAGTTCTTC.

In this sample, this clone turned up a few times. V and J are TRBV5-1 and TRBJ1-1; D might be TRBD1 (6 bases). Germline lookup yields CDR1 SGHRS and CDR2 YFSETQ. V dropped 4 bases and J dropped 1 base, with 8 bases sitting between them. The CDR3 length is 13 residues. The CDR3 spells CASSRTENTEAFF. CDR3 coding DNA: TGCGCCAGCAGCCGGACAGAGAACACTGAAGCTTTCTTT.

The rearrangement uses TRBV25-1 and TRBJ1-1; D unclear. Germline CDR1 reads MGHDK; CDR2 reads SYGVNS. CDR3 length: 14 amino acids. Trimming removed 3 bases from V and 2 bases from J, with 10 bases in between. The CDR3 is CASSDAVPNTEAFF. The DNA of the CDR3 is TGTGCCAGCAGTGACGCAGTGCCCAACACTGAAGCTTTCTTT.

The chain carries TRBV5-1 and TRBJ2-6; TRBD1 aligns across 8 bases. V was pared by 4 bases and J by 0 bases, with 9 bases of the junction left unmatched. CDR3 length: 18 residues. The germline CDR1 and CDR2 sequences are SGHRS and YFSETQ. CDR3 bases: TGCGCCAGCAGCCCTTCGGGACAGGCACACTCTGGGGCCAACGTCCTGACTTTC. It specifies CASSPSGQAHSGANVLTF. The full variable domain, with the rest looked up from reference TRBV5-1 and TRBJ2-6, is KAGVTQTPRYLIKTRGQQVTLSCSPISGHRSVSWYQQTPGQGLQFLFEYFSETQRNKGNFPGRFSGRQFSNSRSEMNVSTLELGDSALYLCASSPSGQAHSGANVLTFGAGSRLTVL.

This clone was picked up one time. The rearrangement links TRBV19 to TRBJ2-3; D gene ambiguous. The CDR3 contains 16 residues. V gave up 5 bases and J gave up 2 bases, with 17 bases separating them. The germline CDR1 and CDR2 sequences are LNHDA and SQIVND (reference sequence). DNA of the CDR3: TGTGCCAGTAGTTTACGACTGAGCGCCCACACAGATACGCAGTATTTT. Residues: CASSLRLSAHTDTQYF. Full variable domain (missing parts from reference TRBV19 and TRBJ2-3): DGGITQSPKYLFRKEGQNVTLSCEQNLNHDAMYWYRQDPGQGLRLIYYSQIVNDFQKGDIAEGYSVSREKKESFPLTVTSAQKNPTAFYLCASSLRLSAHTDTQYFGPGTRLTVL.

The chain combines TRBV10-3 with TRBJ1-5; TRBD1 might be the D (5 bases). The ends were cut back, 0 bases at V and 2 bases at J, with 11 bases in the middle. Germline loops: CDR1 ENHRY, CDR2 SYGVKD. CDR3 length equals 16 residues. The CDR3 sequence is CAISESWGGGNQPQHF. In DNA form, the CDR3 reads TGTGCCATCAGTGAGTCGTGGGGGGGAGGCAATCAGCCCCAGCATTTT.

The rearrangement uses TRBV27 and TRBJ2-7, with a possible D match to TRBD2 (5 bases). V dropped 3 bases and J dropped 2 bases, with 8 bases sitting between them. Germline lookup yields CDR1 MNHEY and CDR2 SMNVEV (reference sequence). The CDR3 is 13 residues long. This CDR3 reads CASSLEAAYEQYF. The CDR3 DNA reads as TGTGCCAGCAGTTTGGAGGCCGCCTACGAGCAGTACTTC.

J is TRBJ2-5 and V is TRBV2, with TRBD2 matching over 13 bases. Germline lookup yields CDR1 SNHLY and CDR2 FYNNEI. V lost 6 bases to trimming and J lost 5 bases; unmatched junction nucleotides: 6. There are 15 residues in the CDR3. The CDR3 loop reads CASRDGLAGVETQYF. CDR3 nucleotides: TGTGCCAGCAGGGATGGACTAGCGGGAGTCGAGACCCAGTACTTC.

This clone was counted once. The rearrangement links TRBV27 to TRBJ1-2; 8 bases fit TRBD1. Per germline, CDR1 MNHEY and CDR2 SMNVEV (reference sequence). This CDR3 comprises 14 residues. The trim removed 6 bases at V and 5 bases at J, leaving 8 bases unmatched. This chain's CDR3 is CASRGAGTGYGYTF. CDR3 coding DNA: TGTGCCAGCAGGGGGGCCGGGACAGGTTATGGCTACACCTTC.

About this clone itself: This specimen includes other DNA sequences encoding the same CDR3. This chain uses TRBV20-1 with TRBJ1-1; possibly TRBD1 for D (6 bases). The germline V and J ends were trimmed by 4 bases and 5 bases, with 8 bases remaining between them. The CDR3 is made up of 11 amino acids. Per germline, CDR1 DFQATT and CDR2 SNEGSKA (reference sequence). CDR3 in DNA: TGCAGTGCTACAGGGGAAACTGAAGCTTTCTTT. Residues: CSATGETEAFF.

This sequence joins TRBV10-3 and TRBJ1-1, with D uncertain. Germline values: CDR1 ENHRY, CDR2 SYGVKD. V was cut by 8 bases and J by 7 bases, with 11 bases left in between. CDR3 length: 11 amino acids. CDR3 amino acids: CAIEDLGEAFF. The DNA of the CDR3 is TGTGCCATCGAGGACTTAGGTGAAGCTTTCTTT.

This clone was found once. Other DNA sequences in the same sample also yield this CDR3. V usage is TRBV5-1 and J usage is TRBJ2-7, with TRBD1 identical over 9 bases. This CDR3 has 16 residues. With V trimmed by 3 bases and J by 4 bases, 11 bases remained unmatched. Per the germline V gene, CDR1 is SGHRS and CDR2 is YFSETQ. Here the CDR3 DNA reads TGCGCCAGCAGCTCAAACCCACCGGGACAGGGATACGAGCAGTACTTC. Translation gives CASSSNPPGQGYEQYF.

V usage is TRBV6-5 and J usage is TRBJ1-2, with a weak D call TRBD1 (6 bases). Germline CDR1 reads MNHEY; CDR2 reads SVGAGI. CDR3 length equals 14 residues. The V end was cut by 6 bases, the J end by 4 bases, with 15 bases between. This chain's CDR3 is CASRAADRPYGYTF. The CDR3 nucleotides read TGTGCCAGCAGGGCGGCGGACAGACCCTATGGCTACACCTTC.

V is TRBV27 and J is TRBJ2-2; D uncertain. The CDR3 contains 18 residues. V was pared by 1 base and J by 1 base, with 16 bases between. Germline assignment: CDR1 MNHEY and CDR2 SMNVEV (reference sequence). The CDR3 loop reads CASSLFSPSHRNTGELFF. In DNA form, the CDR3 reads TGTGCCAGCAGTTTATTCTCCCCTTCACACAGGAACACCGGGGAGCTGTTTTTT.

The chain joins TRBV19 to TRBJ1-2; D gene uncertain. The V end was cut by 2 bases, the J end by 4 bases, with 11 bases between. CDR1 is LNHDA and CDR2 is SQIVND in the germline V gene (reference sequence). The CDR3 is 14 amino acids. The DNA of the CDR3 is TGTGCCAGTAGTATAAGAGGAGACCTCTATGGCTACACCTTC. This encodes CASSIRGDLYGYTF.

The CDR3 DNA reads TGTGCCACCAGCAGAGATGCGGTCACCGGGGAGCTGTTTTTT. It is translated as CATSRDAVTGELFF. The chain uses TRBV15 and TRBJ2-2; D unresolved. Per germline, CDR1 LNHNV and CDR2 YYDKDF (reference sequence). There are 14 residues in the CDR3. V was clipped by 0 bases and J by 4 bases, with 6 bases between them. Combining the CDR3 with reference TRBV15 and TRBJ2-2 gives the whole variable domain DAMVIQNPRYQVTQFGKPVTLSCSQTLNHNVMYWYQQKSSQAPKLLFHYYDKDFNNEADTPDNFQSRRPNTSFCFLDIRSPGLGDTAMYLCATSRDAVTGELFFGEGSRLTVL.

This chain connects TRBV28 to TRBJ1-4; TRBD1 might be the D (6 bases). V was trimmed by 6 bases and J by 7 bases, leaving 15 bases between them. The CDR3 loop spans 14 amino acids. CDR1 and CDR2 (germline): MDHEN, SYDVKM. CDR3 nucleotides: TGTGCCAGCAGGCCGCCGGGACACCTTGAAAAACTGTTTTTT. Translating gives CASRPPGHLEKLFF.

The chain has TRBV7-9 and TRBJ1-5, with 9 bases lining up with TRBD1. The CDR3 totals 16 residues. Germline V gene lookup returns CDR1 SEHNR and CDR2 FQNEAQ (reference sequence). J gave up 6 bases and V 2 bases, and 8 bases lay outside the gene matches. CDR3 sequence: CASSLSTTGGLQPQHF. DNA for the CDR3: TGTGCCAGCAGCTTATCGACTACAGGGGGCCTTCAGCCCCAGCATTTT.